This T cell receptor (beta chain) comes out of a study of cytomegalovirus exposure and HLA in healthy donors. Researchers ran the PCR with 60 Vbeta and 13 Jbeta primers. Produced via immunoSEQ multiplex PCR; TCRdb's table is partial and in-frame only. This sample yields about 130,000 clones, of which around 86% are seen a single time; 0.6% to 0.7% belongs to the top ten. Losses at the gene ends were 4 bases for V and 9 bases for J; bases not matched to a gene: 9. Germline loops: CDR1 MNHNS, CDR2 SASEGT. The CDR3 runs to 16 residues. This sequence joins TRBV6-1 and TRBJ2-1, with TRBD2 identical over 13 bases. The specimen was PBMCs. This clonotype was sampled from a man aged 18 to 29 in good health and CMV-seronegative. CDR3: CASSAILAGGRAEQFF. The CDR3 DNA reads TGTGCCAGCAGTGCAATACTAGCGGGGGGGCGCGCTGAGCAGTTCTTC.